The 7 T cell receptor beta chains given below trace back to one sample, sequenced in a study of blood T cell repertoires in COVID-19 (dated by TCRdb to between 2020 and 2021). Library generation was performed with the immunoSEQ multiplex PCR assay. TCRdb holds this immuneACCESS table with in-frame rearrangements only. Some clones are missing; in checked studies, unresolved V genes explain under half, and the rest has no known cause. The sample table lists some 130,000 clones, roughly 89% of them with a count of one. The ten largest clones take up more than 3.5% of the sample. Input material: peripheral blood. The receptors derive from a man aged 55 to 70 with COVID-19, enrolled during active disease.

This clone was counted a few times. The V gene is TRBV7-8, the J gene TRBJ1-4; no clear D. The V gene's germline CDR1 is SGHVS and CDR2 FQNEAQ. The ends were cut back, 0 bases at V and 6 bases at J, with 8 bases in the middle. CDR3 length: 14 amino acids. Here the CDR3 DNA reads TGTGCCAGCAGCTTAGCGCTCGGGGATGAAAAACTGTTTTTT. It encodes CASSLALGDEKLFF.

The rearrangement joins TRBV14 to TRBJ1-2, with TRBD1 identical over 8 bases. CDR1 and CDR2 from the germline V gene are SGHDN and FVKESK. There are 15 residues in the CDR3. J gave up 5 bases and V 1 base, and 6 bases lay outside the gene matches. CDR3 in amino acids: CASSQAQDRVYGYTF. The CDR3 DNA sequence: TGTGCCAGCAGCCAAGCCCAGGACAGGGTTTATGGCTACACCTTC.

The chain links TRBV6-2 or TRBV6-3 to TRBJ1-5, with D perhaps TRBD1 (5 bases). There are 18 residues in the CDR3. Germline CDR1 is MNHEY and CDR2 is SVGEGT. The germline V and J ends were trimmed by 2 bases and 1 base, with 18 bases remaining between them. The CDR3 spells CASSYKLAGWTSNQPQHF. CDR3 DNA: TGTGCCAGCAGTTACAAACTCGCAGGGTGGACGAGCAATCAGCCCCAGCATTTT.

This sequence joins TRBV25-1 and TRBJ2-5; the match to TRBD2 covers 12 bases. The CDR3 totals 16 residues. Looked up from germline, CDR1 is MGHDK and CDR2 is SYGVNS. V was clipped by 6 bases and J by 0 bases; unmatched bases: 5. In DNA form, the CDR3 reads TGTGCCAGCAGCCGGACTAGCGGGGTGTACCAAGAGACCCAGTACTTC. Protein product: CASSRTSGVYQETQYF.

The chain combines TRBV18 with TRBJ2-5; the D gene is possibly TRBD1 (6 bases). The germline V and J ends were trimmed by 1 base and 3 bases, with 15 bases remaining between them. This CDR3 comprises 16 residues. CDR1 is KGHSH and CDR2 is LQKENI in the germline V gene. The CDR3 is CASSPQTRGGKETQYF. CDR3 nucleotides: TGTGCCAGCTCACCACAAACTAGAGGGGGTAAAGAGACCCAGTACTTC.

The DNA for the CDR3 is TGTGCCAGCAGTTATGCGACTAGCGGGGGTGGGGAGACCCAGTACTTC. This translates into CASSYATSGGGETQYF. This rearrangement joins TRBV6-5 to TRBJ2-5, with TRBD2 matching over 12 bases. The ends lost 3 bases at V and 5 bases at J; junction bases unmatched: 7. This CDR3 comprises 16 residues. CDR1 MNHEY and CDR2 SVGAGI come from the germline V gene.

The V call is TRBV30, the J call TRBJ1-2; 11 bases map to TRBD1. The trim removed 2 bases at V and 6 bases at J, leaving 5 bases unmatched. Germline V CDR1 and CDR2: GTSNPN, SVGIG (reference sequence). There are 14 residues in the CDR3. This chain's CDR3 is CAWSRDRGRNGYTF. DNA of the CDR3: TGTGCCTGGAGTCGGGACAGGGGGAGGAATGGCTACACCTTC.